Following are 4 T cell receptor beta chains from one sample sequenced in a study of technical replicates of blood from several donors. The protocol was immunoSEQ multiplex PCR, while the TCRdb copy is restricted to in-frame clones and leaves out a portion. Of 45,000 to 60,000 clones detected, more than 85% appear once; the ten largest clones hold roughly 3.9%. Sequences were obtained from PBMCs. The receptor set was obtained from a human donor in good health. Some clones in this sample may be carry-over from other donors' samples.

J is TRBJ1-6 and V is TRBV5-1; unclear D gene. V lost 0 bases and J 9 bases, leaving 13 bases between the germline ends. Germline V gene sequence: CDR1 SGHRS, CDR2 YFSETQ. This CDR3 region has 15 residues. The CDR3 here is CASSLDSSPVSPLHF. The DNA for the CDR3 is TGCGCCAGCAGCTTGGACAGTTCCCCAGTTTCACCCCTCCACTTT. The whole variable domain, filled in from reference TRBV5-1 and TRBJ1-6, reads KAGVTQTPRYLIKTRGQQVTLSCSPISGHRSVSWYQQTPGQGLQFLFEYFSETQRNKGNFPGRFSGRQFSNSRSEMNVSTLELGDSALYLCASSLDSSPVSPLHFGNGTRLTVT.

This rearrangement joins TRBV5-1 to TRBJ2-3; TRBD2 aligns across 7 bases. Germline V gene lookup returns CDR1 SGHRS and CDR2 YFSETQ. With V trimmed by 0 bases and J by 4 bases, 5 bases remained unmatched. CDR3 length: 15 amino acids. The DNA for the CDR3 is TGCGCCAGCAGCTTGGGCGGGAGAGGGGCAGATACGCAGTATTTT. Translated: CASSLGGRGADTQYF.

The CDR3 here is CASSQPTGRMVNYGYTF. The CDR3 nucleotides read TGCGCCAGCAGCCAGCCGACAGGGAGGATGGTAAACTATGGCTACACCTTC. The chain carries TRBV4-1 and TRBJ1-2, with 7 bases identical to TRBD1. Germline lookup yields CDR1 MGHRA and CDR2 YSYEKL. This CDR3 contains 17 residues. Losses at the gene ends were 3 bases for V and 2 bases for J; bases not matched to a gene: 12.

The rearrangement links TRBV7-2 to TRBJ2-5, with 8 nucleotides matching TRBD2. The CDR3 spans 13 residues. Germline V lookup: CDR1 SGHTA, CDR2 FQGNSA. Losses at the gene ends were 8 bases for V and 8 bases for J; bases not matched to a gene: 10. CDR3 sequence (DNA): TGTGCCAGCGTCCTAGCGGGCCAGGGAACCCAGTACTTC. It encodes CASVLAGQGTQYF.